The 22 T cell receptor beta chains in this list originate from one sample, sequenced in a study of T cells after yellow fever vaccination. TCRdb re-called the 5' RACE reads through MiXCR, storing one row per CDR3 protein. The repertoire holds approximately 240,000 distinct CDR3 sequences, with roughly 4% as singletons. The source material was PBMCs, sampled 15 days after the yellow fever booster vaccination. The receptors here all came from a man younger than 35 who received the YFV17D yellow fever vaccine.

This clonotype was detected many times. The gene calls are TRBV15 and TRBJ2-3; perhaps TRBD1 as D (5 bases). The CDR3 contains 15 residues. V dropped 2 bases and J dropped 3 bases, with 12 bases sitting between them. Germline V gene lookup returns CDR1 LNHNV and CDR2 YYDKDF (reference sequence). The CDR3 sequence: CATSRQGILTDTQYF. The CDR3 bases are TGTGCCACCAGCAGACAGGGAATTCTGACAGATACGCAGTATTTT. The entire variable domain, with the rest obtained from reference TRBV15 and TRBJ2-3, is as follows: DAMVIQNPRYQVTQFGKPVTLSCSQTLNHNVMYWYQQKSSQAPKLLFHYYDKDFNNEADTPDNFQSRRPNTSFCFLDIRSPGLGDTAMYLCATSRQGILTDTQYFGPGTRLTVL.

CDR3 sequence (DNA): TGTGCCAGCAGCCCCCGGTACAGTCCGATCGGTACGCAGTATTTT. Translating gives CASSPRYSPIGTQYF. The rearrangement links TRBV11-2 to TRBJ2-3; unclear D gene. Trimming shortened V by 5 bases and J by 8 bases, and 20 bases separated the two germline ends. Germline V gene data show CDR1 as SGHAT and CDR2 as FQNNGV. The CDR3 runs 15 residues.

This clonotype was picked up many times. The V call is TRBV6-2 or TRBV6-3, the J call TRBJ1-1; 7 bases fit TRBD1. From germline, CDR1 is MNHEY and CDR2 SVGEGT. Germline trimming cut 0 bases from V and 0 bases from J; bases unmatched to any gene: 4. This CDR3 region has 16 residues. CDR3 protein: CASSYSTDRVNTEAFF. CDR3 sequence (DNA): TGTGCCAGCAGTTACTCGACCGACAGGGTGAACACTGAAGCTTTCTTT.

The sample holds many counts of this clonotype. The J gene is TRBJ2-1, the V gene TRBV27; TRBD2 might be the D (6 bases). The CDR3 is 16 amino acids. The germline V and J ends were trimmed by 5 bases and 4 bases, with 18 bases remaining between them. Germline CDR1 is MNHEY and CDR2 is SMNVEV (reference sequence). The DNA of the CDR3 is TGTGCCAGCAGTCCCCTTACTAGCAGCTTTTACAATGAGCAGTTCTTC. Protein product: CASSPLTSSFYNEQFF.

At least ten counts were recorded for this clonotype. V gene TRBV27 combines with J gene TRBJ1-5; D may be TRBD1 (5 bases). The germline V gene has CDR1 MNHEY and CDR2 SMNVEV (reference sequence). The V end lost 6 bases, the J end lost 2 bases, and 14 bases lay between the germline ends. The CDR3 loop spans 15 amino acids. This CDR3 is CASSPLGEGNQPQHF. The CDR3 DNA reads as TGTGCCAGCAGCCCTTTGGGGGAGGGCAATCAGCCCCAGCATTTT.

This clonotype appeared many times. CDR3 protein: CASSSGQVWNEQFF. The CDR3 DNA follows: TGTGCCAGCAGCTCAGGACAGGTCTGGAATGAGCAGTTCTTC. The chain recombines TRBV7-9 with TRBJ2-1; 7 nucleotides agree with TRBD1. The CDR3 loop spans 14 amino acids. V was pared by 4 bases and J by 7 bases, with 7 bases of the junction left unmatched. Germline V gives CDR1 SEHNR, CDR2 FQNEAQ (reference sequence).

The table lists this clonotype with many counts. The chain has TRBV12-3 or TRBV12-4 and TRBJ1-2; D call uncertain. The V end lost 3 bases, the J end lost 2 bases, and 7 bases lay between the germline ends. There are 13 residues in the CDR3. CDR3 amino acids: CASSFTLNYGYTF. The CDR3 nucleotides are TGTGCCAGCAGTTTCACTTTAAACTATGGCTACACCTTC.

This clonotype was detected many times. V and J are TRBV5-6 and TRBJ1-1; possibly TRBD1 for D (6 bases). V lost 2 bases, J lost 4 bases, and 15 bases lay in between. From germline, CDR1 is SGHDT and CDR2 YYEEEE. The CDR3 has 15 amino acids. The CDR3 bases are TGTGCCAGCAGCTTTGGGGGGGCGCGGAGCACTGAAGCTTTCTTT. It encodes CASSFGGARSTEAFF.

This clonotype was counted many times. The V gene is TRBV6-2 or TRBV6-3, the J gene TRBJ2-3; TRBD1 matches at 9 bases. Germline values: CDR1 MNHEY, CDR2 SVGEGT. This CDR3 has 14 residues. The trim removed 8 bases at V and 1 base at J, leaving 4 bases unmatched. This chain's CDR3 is CASHRDRGTDTQYF. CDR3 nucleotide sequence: TGTGCCAGCCACCGGGACAGGGGCACAGATACGCAGTATTTT.

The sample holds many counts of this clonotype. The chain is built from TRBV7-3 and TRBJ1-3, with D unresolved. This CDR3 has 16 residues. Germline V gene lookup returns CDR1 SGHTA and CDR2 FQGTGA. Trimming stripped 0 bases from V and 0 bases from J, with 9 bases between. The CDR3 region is CASSLTPPVSGNTIYF. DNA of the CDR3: TGTGCCAGCAGCTTAACCCCTCCGGTCTCTGGAAACACCATATATTTT.

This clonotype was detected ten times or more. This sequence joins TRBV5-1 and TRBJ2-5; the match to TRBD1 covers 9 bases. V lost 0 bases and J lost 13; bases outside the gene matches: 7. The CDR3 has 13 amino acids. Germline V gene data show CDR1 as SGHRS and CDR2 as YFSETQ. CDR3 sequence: CASSLEGTGNWYF. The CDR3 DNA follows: TGCGCCAGCAGCTTGGAAGGGACAGGGAATTGGTACTTC.

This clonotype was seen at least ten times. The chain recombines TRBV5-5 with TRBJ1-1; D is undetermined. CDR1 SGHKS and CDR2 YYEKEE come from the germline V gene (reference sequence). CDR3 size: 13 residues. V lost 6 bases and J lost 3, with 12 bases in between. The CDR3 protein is CASTRDADTEAFF. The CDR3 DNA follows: TGTGCCAGCACGAGGGATGCGGACACTGAAGCTTTCTTT.

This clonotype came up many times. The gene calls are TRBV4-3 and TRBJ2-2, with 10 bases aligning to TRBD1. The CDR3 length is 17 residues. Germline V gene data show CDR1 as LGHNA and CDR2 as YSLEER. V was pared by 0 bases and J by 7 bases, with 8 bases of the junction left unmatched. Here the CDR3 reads CASSQELTGGWGGELFF. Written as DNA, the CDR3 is TGCGCCAGCAGCCAAGAGCTGACAGGGGGCTGGGGCGGGGAGCTGTTTTTT.

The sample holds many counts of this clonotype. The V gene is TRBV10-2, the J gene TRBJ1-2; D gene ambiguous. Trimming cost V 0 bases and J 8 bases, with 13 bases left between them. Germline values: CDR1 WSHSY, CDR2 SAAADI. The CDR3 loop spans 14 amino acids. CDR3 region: CASSESTQGVGYTF. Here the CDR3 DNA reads TGCGCCAGCAGTGAGTCGACTCAAGGAGTAGGCTACACCTTC.

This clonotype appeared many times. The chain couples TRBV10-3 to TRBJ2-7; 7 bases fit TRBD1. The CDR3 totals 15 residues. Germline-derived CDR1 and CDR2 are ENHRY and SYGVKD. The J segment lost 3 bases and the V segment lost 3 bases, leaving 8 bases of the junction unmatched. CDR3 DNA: TGTGCCATCAGTGAAGGGAAGGGGGCATTCTACGAGCAGTACTTC. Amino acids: CAISEGKGAFYEQYF.

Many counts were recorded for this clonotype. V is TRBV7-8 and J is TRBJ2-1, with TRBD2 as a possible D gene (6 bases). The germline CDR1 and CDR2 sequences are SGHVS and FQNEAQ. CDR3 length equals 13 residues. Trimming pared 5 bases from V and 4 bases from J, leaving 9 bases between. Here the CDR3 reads CASSIGRYNEQFF. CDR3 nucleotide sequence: TGTGCCAGCAGCATTGGGAGGTACAATGAGCAGTTCTTC.

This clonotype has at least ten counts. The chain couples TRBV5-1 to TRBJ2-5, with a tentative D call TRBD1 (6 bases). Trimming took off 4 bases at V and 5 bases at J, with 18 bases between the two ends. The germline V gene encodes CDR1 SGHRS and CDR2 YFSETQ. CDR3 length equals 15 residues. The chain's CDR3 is CASSPTTGSGETQYF. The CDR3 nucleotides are TGCGCCAGCAGCCCGACTACAGGGTCGGGGGAGACCCAGTACTTC.

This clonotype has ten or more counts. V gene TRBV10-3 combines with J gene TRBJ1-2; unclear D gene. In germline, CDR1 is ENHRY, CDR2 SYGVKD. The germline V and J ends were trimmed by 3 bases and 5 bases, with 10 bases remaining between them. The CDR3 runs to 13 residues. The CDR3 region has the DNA TGTGCCATCAGTGATGGGTCAGCATATGGCTACACCTTC. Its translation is CAISDGSAYGYTF.

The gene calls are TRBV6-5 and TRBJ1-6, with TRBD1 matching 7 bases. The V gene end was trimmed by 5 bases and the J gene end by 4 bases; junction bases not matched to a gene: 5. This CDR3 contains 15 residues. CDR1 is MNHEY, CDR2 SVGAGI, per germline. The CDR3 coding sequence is TGTGCCAGCAGTGCACAGGGGATTTATAATTCACCCCTCCACTTT. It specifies CASSAQGIYNSPLHF.

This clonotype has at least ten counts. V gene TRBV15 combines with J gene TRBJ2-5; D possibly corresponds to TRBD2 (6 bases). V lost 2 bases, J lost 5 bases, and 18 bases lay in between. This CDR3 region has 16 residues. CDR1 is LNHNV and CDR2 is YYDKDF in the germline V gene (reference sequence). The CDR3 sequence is CATSRRRLVRGETQYF. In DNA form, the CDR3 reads TGTGCCACCAGCAGAAGACGACTAGTAAGAGGGGAGACCCAGTACTTC.

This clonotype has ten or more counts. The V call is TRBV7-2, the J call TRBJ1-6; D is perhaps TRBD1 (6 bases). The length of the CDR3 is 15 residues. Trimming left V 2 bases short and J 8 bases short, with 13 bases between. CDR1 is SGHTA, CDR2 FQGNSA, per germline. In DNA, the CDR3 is TGTGCCAGCAGCTTATCCCCCAGGGGAGATTCACCCCTCCACTTT. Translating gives CASSLSPRGDSPLHF.

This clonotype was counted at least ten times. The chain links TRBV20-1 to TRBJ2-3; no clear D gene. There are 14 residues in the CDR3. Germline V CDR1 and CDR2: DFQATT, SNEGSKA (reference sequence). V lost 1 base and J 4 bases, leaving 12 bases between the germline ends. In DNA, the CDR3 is TGCAGTGCTAGAGGGCTAGAATATGCAGATACGCAGTATTTT. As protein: CSARGLEYADTQYF.